This T cell receptor beta chain was found in a study of shared clonotypes between healthy human individuals. The table lists this clone with a few counts. The antigen remains unidentified. Overall study findings and caveats: Clonotypes shared by all four donors outscored non-shared clonotypes in generation probability.

It was about 210 ng DNA, 25,000 to 35,000 T cell genomes, that sorted-subset replicate PCRs used. The repertoire was sequenced with immunoSEQ multiplex PCR; TCRdb's copy has only in-frame clones and lacks some. The table shows some 2,100,000 clones, with 85% to 95% occurring only once. CD8 cells regarded as naive lacked CD45RO, were positively chosen for CCR7, and omitted terminally differentiated effector memory CD45RA+ cells. Only Caucasian adults living in Nashville, Tennessee served as donors. This CDR3 spans 15 amino acids. Trimming took off 5 bases at V and 8 bases at J, with 18 bases between the two ends. Germline V gene lookup returns CDR1 MNHEY and CDR2 SVGAGI.

The chain carries TRBV6-5 and TRBJ1-4, with a tentative D call TRBD1 (5 bases). The sequencing sample was made of naive CD8+ T cells from PBMCs. The clonotype comes from a man younger than 35 in good health. Some clones in this sample may be carry-over from other donors' samples. CDR3 sequence reads: CASSGGDLQGEKLFF. Here the CDR3 DNA reads TGTGCCAGCAGTGGAGGGGACCTACAAGGGGAAAAACTGTTTTTT.